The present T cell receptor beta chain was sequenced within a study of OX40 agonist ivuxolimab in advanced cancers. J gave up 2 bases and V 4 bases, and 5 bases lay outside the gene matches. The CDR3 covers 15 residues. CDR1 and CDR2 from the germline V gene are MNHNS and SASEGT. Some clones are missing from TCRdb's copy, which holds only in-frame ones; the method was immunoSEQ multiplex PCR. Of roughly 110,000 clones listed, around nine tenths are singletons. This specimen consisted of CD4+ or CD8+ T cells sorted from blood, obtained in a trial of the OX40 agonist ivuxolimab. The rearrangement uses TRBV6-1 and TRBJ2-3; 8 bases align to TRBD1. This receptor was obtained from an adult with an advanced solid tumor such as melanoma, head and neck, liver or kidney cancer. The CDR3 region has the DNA TGTGCCAGCAGTGGCGGGACAGGACACACAGATACGCAGTATTTT. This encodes CASSGGTGHTDTQYF.